The 2 T cell receptor beta chains in this list originate from one sample, sequenced in a study of T cell therapy after organ transplantation. The table came from immunoSEQ multiplex PCR; TCRdb's copy has only in-frame clones and leaves some out. The sample holds about 6,000 clones, roughly 74% seen once. These receptors have no known antigen. Documented time point: 4-8 weeks after completion of therapy. The input for sequencing was CD8+ T cells from blood, taken after autologous CMV-specific T cell therapy. These receptor sequences come from a human patient who had received a solid organ transplant and had CMV disease. Some T cells could come from the graft donor.

The V and J genes are TRBV28 and TRBJ2-3, with TRBD2 identical over 10 bases. Losses at the gene ends were 5 bases for V and 2 bases for J; bases not matched to a gene: 7. There are 16 residues in the CDR3. Germline V gene data show CDR1 as MDHEN and CDR2 as SYDVKM. CDR3 protein: CASSQSGRDPTDTQYF. CDR3 nucleotide sequence: TGTGCCAGCAGTCAAAGCGGGAGGGATCCCACAGATACGCAGTATTTT.

The V gene is TRBV7-6, the J gene TRBJ2-3; 11 bases fit TRBD2. Germline V gene sequence: CDR1 SGHVS, CDR2 FNYEAQ. Trimming cost V 5 bases and J 3 bases; bases outside gene matches: 4. The CDR3 totals 15 residues. CDR3 loop: CASSKLAGATDTQYF. CDR3 DNA: TGTGCCAGCAGCAAACTAGCGGGAGCTACAGATACGCAGTATTTT.